The clone carrying this T cell receptor (beta chain) was detected only a few times. The sample originates from a study of blood T cell repertoires in COVID-19. The assay was immunoSEQ multiplex PCR, and TCRdb's table has in-frame clones only and misses some. The sample includes approximately 24,000 clones, 85% to 95% of them seen just once. This TCR was sampled from a human donor in a cohort sampled during active COVID-19. Input material: peripheral blood.

The CDR3 region is CASSRTDGQGNEQYF. In DNA form, the CDR3 reads TGTGCCAGCAGCCGTACGGACGGACAGGGGAACGAGCAGTACTTC. This chain uses TRBV6-5 with TRBJ2-7, with 9 bases matching TRBD1. The V gene's germline CDR1 is MNHEY and CDR2 SVGAGI. V lost 6 bases to trimming and J lost 5 bases; unmatched junction nucleotides: 11. The CDR3 is made up of 15 amino acids.